This T cell receptor beta chain comes out of a study of T cells in Graves' hyperthyroidism and ophthalmopathy. For this clonotype: What it recognizes is unknown.

TCR beta CDR3 regions were amplified from RNA transcripts. TCR CDR3 regions were first amplified by RT-PCR with HTBI primers. MiXCR, run by TCRdb on the multiplex PCR reads, gives a single entry per CDR3 protein. Seen here are 250,000 or so distinct CDR3 sequences, about 15% observed once, and the top ten hold roughly 30%. V dropped 8 bases and J dropped 10; count of bases not matched to a gene: 9. The CDR3 extends over 13 amino acids. Germline V gene sequence: CDR1 LNHDA, CDR2 SQIVND (reference sequence). Points from the study as a whole: Blood samples included most of the expanded thyroid clonotypes exceeding 0.001.

The sequencing sample was made of blood. The clonotype originates from a woman aged 50 to 60 with Graves' hyperthyroidism that later progressed to Graves' ophthalmopathy. The gene calls are TRBV19 and TRBJ2-1; 9 bases are shared with TRBD1. The CDR3 coding sequence is TGTGCCAGTGGGCAGGGACAGGGTTCCGAGCAGTTCTTC. Its translation: CASGQGQGSEQFF.